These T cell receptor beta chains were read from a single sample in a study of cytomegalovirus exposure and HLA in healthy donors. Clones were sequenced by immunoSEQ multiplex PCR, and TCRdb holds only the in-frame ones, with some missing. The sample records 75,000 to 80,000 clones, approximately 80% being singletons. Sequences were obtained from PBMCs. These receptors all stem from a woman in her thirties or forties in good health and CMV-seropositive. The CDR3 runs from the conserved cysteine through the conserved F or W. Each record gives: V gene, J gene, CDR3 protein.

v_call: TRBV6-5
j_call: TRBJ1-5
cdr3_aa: CASSQSWTGQEPQHF

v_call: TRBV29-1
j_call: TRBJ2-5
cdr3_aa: CSVGRQQETQYF

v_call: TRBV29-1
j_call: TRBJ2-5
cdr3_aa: CSVGQGAGETQYF

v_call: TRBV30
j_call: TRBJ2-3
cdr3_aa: CAWTGTGADTQYF

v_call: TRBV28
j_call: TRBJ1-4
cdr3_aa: CASSLSGQYNEKLFF

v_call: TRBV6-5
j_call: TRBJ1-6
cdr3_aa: CASETGGRSDSPLHF

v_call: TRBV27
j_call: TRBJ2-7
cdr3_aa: CASRGTVSYEQYF

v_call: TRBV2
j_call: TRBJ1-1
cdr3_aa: CASRNTGGSPNTEAFF

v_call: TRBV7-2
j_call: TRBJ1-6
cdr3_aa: CASSLGGGLRSSYNSPLHF

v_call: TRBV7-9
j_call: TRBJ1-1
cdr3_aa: CASSRDIYAPEAFF

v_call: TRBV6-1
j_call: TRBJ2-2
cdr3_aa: CASRTQWGRTGELFF

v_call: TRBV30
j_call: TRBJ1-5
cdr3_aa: CAWSPDTGGSNQPQHF

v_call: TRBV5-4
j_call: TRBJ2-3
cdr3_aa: CASSLGGRTDTQYF

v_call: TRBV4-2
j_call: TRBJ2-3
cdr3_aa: CASSPRQGFAGADTQYF

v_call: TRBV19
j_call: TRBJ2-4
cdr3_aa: CASSTQRGVNIQYF

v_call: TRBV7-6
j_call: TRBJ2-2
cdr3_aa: CASSLVRAGELFF

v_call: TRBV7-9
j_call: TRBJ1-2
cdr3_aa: CASSPYYGYTF

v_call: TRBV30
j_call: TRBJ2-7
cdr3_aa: CAWSTGLKELNEQYF

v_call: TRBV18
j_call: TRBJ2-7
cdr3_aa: CASSQGAGDEQYF

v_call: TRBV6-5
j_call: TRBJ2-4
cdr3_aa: CASRRGAKNIQYF

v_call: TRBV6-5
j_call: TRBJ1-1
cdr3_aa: CASSYSIGGSTEAFF

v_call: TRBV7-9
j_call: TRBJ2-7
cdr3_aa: CASSLGGGLRHEQYF

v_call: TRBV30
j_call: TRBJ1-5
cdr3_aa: CAWNRGRANQPQHF

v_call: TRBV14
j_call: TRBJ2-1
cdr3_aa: CASSQVSRNEQFF

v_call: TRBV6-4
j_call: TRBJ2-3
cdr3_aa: CASSEGDFSTDTQYF

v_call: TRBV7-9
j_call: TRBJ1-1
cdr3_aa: CASSYHRAEAFF

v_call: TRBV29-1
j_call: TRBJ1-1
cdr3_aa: CSVTGGYNTEAFF

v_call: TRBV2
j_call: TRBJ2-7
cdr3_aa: CASSGQVSYEQYF

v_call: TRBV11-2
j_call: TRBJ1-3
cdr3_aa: CASSPGGLGSGNTIYF

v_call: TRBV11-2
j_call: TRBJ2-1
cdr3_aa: CASSFSSSYNEQFF

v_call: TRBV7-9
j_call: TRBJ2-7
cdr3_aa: CASSFFGTSVVPVQYF

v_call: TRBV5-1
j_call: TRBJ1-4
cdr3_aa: CASKQGTGEKLFF

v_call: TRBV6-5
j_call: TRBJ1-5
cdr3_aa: CASSYSFPGGNQPQHF

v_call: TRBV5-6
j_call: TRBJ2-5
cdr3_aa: CASSLRQLKETQYF

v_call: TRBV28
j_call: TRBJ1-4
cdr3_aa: CASSPPGGYNEKLFF

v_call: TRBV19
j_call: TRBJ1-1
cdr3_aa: CASRSSGGAGEAFF

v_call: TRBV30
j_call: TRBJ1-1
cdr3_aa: CAWSGRSTEAFF

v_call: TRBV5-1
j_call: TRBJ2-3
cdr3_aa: CASSLVTSASTDTQYF

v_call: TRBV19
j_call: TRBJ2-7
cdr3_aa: CASSAGQGSEQYF

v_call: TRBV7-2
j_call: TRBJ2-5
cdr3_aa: CASSSFGQGAVQYF

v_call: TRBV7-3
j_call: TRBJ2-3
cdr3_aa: CASSLSSGDTQYF

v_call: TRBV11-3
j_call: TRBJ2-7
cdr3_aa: CASSLGAGGTYEQHF

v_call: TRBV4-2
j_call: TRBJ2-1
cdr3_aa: CASSRGGLAGGRGSYNEQFF

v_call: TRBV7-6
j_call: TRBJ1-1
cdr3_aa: CASSSLGQNTEAFF

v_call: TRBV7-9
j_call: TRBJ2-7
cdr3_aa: CASSSTGNSYEQYF

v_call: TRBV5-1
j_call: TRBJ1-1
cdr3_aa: CASSLGAGMNTEAFF

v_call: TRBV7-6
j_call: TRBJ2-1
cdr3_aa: CASSLGPPGWGDHNEQFF

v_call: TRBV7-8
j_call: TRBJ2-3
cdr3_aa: CASSPVGTGADTQYF

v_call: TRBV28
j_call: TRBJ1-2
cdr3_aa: CASSGRDLYGYTF

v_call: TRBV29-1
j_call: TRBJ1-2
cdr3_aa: CSVESAGRAVGYTF

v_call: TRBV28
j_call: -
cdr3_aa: CASIPYGGFHEQYF

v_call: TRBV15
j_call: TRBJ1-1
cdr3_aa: CATRPGEGAYEAFF

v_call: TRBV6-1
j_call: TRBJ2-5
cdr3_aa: CASSPRQGTQETQYF

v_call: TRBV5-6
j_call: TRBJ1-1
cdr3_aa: CASSEGVGAFF

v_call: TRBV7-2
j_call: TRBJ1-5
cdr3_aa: CASSPEQGAWQPQHF

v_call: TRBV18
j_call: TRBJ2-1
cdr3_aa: CASSPPGRPNEQFF

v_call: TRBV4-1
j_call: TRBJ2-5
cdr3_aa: CASGREPGQVTQYF

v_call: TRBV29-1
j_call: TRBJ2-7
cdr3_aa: CSVTGYLSYEQYF

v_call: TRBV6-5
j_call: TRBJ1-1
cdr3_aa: CASSYSYRGTEAFF

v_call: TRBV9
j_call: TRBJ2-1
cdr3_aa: CASSAGTGVYNEQFF